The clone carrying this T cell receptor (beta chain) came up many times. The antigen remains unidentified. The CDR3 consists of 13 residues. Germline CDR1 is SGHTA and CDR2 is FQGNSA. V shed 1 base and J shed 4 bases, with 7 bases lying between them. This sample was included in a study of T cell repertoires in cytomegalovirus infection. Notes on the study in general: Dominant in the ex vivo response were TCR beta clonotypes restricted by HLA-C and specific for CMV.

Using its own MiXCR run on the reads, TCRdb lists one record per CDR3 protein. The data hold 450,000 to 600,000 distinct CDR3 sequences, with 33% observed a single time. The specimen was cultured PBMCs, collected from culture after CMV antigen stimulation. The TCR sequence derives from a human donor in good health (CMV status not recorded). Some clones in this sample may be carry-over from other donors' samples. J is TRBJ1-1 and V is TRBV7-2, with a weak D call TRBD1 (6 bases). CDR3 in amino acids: CASSLEGGTEAFF. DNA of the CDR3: TGTGCCAGCAGCTTAGAGGGGGGCACTGAAGCTTTCTTT.